This T cell receptor beta chain is drawn from a study of response to subunit inactivated influenza vaccine. General study results and limits: Each seasonal influenza vaccination, the authors suggested, recruits few new T cells.

TCRdb reanalysed the RT-PCR reads using MiXCR and keeps one entry per CDR3 protein. Of 650,000 to 800,000 distinct CDR3 sequences listed, approximately 13% are singletons. Unmatched junction bases numbered 5, after V lost 4 bases and J lost 1 base. Germline CDR1 is MNHEY and CDR2 is SVGEGT. There are 16 residues in the CDR3. This clonotype was counted between two and nine times. Its cognate antigen is unknown. Source: PBMCs from blood, taken about 14 days before vaccination. This chain links TRBV6-2 or TRBV6-3 with TRBJ2-1, with 9 bases lining up with TRBD2. The source of this sequence is a man in his forties or fifties who received an inactivated influenza vaccine. Written as DNA, the CDR3 is TGTGCCAGCAGTTCCGGGACTAGCAGATCCTACAATGAGCAGTTCTTC. As protein: CASSSGTSRSYNEQFF.